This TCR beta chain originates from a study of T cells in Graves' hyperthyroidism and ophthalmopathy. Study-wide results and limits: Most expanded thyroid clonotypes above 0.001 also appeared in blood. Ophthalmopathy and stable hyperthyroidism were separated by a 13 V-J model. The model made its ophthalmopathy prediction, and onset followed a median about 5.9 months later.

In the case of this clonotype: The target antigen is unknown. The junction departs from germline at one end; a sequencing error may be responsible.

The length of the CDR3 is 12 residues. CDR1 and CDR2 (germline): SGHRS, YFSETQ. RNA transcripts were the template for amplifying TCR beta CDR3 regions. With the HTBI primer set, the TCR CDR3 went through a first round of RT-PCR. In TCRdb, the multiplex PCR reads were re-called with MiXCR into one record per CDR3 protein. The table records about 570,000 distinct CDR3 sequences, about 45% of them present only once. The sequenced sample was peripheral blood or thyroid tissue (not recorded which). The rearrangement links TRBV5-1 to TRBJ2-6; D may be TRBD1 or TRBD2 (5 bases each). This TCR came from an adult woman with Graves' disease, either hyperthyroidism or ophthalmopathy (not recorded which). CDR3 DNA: TGCGCCAGCAGCTTAGGGGAGAACACTGAAGCTTTC. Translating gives CASSLGENTEAF.